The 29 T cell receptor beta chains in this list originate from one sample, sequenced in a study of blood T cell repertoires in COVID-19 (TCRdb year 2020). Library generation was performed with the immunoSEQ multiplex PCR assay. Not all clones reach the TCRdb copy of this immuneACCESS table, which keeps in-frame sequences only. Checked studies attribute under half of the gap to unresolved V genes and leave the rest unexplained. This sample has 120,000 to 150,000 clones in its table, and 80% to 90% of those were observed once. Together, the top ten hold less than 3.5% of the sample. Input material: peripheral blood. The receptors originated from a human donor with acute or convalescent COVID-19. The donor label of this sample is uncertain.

The CDR3 DNA sequence: TGTGCCAGCAGCTTAGTAGCACAGGGCAGTGGAGATACGCAGTATTTT. It translates to CASSLVAQGSGDTQYF. The chain carries TRBV7-8 and TRBJ2-3, with a tentative D call TRBD1 (6 bases). Germline V gives CDR1 SGHVS, CDR2 FQNEAQ. The V gene lost 1 base and the J gene lost 5 bases, with 16 bases spanning the gap. The CDR3 covers 16 residues.

The CDR3 loop is CASSMPGIGYGYTF. The CDR3 bases are TGTGCCAGTAGTATGCCAGGGATAGGCTATGGCTACACCTTC. The chain links TRBV19 to TRBJ1-2; D possibly corresponds to TRBD1 (5 bases). V lost 3 bases and J lost 4, with 12 bases in between. CDR1 and CDR2 from the germline V gene are LNHDA and SQIVND (reference sequence). The CDR3 totals 14 residues. Variable domain in full (rest from reference TRBV19 and TRBJ1-2): DGGITQSPKYLFRKEGQNVTLSCEQNLNHDAMYWYRQDPGQGLRLIYYSQIVNDFQKGDIAEGYSVSREKKESFPLTVTSAQKNPTAFYLCASSMPGIGYGYTFGSGTRLTVV.

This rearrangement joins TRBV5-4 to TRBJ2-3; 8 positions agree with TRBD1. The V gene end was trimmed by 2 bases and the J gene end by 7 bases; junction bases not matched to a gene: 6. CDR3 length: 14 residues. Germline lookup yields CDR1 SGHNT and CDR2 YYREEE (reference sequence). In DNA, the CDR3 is TGTGCCAGCAGCTTCCCGGACAGGGAAAATACGCAGTATTTT. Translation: CASSFPDRENTQYF.

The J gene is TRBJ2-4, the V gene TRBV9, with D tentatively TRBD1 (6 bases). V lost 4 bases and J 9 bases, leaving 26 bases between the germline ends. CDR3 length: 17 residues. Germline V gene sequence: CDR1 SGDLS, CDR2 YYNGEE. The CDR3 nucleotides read TGTGCCAGCAGCAAAGGGGGTCCATCCAATGTAAACGGCATTCAGTACTTC. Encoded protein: CASSKGGPSNVNGIQYF. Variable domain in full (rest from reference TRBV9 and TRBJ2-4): DSGVTQTPKHLITATGQRVTLRCSPRSGDLSVYWYQQSLDQGLQFLIQYYNGEERAKGNILERFSAQQFPDLHSELNLSSLELGDSALYFCASSKGGPSNVNGIQYFGAGTRLSVL.

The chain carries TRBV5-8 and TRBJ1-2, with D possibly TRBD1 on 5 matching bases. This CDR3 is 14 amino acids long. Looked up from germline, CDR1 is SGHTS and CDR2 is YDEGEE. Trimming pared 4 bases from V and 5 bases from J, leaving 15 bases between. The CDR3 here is CASSHTGGGYGYTF. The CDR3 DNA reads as TGTGCCAGCAGCCATACAGGCGGCGGTTATGGCTACACCTTC.

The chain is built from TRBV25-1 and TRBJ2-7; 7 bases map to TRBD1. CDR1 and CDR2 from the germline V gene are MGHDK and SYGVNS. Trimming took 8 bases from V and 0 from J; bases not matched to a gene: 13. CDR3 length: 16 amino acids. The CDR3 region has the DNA TGTGCCAGCCCTTTCACTGGTGGGACAGACTCCTACGAGCAGTACGTC. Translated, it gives CASPFTGGTDSYEQYV.

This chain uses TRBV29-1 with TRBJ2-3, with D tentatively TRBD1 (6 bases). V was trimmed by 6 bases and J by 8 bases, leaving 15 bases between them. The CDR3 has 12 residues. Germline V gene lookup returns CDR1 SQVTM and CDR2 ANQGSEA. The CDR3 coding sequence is TGCAGCGTCCAACAGGGATCGGGTACGCAGTATTTT. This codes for CSVQQGSGTQYF.

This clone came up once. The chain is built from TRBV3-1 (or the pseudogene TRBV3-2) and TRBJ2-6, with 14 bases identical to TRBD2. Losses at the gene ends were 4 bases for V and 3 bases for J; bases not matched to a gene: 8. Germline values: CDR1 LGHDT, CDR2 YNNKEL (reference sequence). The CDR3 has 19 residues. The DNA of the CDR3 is TGTGCCAGCAGCCTTTCGACTAGCGGGGGGGCCGGTGGGGCCAACGTCCTGACTTTC. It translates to CASSLSTSGGAGGANVLTF.

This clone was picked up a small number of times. The CDR3 loop is CASSQPYTRQGHGYTF. Written as DNA, the CDR3 is TGTGCCAGCAGCCAACCCTACACGAGACAGGGACATGGCTACACCTTC. This sequence joins TRBV3-1 (or the pseudogene TRBV3-2) and TRBJ1-2; 7 nucleotides line up with TRBD1. The germline V gene has CDR1 LGHDT and CDR2 YNNKEL (reference sequence). Germline trimming cut 2 bases from V and 6 bases from J; bases unmatched to any gene: 12. This CDR3 is 16 amino acids long.

CDR3 nucleotide sequence: TGTGCCAGCAGCCTACCCGGGACAGGGACCGCAGATACGCAGTATTTT. The encoded protein is CASSLPGTGTADTQYF. The J gene is TRBJ2-3, the V gene TRBV7-3, with TRBD1 matching over 9 bases. Trimming cost V 5 bases and J 4 bases; bases outside gene matches: 10. The germline CDR1 and CDR2 sequences are SGHTA and FQGTGA. The CDR3 has 16 amino acids.

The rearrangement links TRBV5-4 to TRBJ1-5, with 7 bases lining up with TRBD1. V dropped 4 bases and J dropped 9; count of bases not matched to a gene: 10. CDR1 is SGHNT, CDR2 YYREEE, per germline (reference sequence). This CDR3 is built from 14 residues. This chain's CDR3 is CASSLDRAMPPQHF. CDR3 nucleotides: TGTGCCAGCAGCCTCGACAGGGCTATGCCGCCCCAGCATTTT. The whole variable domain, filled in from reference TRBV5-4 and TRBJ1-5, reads ETGVTQSPTHLIKTRGQQVTLRCSSQSGHNTVSWYQQALGQGPQFIFQYYREEENGRGNFPPRFSGLQFPNYSSELNVNALELDDSALYLCASSLDRAMPPQHFGDGTRLSIL.

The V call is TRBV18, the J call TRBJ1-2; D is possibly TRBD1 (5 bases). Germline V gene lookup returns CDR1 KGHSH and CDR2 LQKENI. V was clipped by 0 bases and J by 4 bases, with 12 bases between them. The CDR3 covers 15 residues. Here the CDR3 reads CASSPPAGNSYGYTF. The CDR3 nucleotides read TGTGCCAGCTCACCACCGGCAGGGAACAGCTATGGCTACACCTTC.

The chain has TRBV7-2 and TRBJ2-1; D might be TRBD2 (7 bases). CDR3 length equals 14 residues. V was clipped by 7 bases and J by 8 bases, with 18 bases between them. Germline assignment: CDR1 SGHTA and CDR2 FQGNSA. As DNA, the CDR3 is TGTGCCAGCACCGTAGCGAGGGGGGGGCATGAGCAGTTCTTC. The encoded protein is CASTVARGGHEQFF.

CDR3 sequence (DNA): TGTGCCAGTGAGCCGGGCGGGGGCTACACCTTC. This gives the protein CASEPGGGYTF. V is TRBV12-3 or TRBV12-4 and J is TRBJ1-2; no firm D call. The CDR3 has 11 residues. Trimming shortened V by 9 bases and J by 8 bases, and 13 bases separated the two germline ends.

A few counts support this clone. CDR3 protein: CASSLDRTGGADTQYF. CDR3 coding DNA: TGTGCCAGCAGCTTGGACAGGACAGGCGGAGCAGATACGCAGTATTTT. The chain carries TRBV5-6 and TRBJ2-3; 7 bases are a match to TRBD1. This CDR3 is 16 amino acids long. The V and J ends lost 0 bases and 4 bases, in that order; junction bases with no gene match: 8. In germline, CDR1 is SGHDT, CDR2 YYEEEE.

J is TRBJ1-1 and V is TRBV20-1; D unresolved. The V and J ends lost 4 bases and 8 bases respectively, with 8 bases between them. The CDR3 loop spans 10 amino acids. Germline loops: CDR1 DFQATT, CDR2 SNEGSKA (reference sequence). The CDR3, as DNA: TGCAGTGCTACCCTTCGGGAAGCTTTCTTT. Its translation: CSATLREAFF.

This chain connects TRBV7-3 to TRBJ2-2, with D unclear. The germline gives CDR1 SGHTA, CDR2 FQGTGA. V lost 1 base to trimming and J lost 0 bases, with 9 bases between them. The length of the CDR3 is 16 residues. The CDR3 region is CASSLRANTNTGELFF. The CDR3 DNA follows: TGTGCCAGCAGCTTAAGGGCAAACACGAACACCGGGGAGCTGTTTTTT.

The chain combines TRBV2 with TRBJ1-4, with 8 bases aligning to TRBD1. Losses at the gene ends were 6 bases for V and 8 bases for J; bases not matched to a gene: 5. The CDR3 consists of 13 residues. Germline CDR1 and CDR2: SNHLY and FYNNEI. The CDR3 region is CASRDRESEKLFF. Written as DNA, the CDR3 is TGTGCCAGCAGGGACAGGGAGAGCGAAAAACTGTTTTTT.

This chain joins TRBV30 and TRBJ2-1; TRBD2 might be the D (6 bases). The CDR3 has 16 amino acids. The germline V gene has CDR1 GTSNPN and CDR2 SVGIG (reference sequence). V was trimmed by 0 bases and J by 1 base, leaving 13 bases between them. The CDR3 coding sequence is TGTGCCTGGAGTGTGGGGGTTGGGAGGTCCTACAATGAGCAGTTCTTC. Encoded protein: CAWSVGVGRSYNEQFF.

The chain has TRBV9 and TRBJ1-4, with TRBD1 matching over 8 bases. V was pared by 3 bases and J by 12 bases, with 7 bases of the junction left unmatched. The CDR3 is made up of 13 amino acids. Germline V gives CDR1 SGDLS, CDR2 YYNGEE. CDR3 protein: CASSEDPGGELFF. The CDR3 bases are TGTGCCAGCAGCGAGGACCCAGGGGGCGAACTGTTTTTT.

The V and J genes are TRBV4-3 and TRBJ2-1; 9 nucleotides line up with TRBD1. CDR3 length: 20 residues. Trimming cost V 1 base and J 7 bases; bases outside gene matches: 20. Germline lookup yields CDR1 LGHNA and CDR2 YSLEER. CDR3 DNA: TGCGCCAGCAGCCAAGTGGTGTTACAGGGGGCTCGTACTTTACAAAATGAGCAGTTCTTC. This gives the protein CASSQVVLQGARTLQNEQFF.

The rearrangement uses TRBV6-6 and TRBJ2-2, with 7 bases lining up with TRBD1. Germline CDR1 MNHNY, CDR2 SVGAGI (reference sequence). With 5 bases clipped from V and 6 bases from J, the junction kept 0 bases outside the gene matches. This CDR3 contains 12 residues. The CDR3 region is CASSGQAGELFF. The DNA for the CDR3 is TGTGCCAGCAGTGGACAGGCCGGGGAGCTGTTTTTT.

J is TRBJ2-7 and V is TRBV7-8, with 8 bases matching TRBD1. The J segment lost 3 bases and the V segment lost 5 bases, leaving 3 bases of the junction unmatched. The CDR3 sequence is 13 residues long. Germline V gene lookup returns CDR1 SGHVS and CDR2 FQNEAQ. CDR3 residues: CASSQDRDYEQYV. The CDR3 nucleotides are TGTGCCAGCAGCCAGGACAGGGACTACGAGCAGTACGTC.

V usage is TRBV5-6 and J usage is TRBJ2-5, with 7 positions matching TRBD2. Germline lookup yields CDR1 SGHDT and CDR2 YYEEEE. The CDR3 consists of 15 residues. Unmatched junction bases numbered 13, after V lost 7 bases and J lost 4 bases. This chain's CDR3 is CASGKTGGGRETQYF. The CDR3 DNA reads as TGTGCCAGCGGCAAAACCGGCGGGGGTAGAGAGACCCAGTACTTC.

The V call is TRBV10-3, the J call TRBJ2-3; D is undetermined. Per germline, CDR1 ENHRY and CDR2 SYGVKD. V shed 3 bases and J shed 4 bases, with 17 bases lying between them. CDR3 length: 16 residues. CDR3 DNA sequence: TGTGCCATCAGTGACGTGGCCAAGAATCCCGCAGATACGCAGTATTTT. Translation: CAISDVAKNPADTQYF.

The CDR3 nucleotides are TGTGCCAGCAGCCCGGGGGACTCGAATGAAAAACTGTTTTTT. Amino acid sequence: CASSPGDSNEKLFF. The V and J genes are TRBV28 and TRBJ1-4, with D perhaps TRBD1 (5 bases). The V gene's germline CDR1 is MDHEN and CDR2 SYDVKM. The CDR3 has 14 amino acids. With 6 bases removed from V and 5 bases from J, the gap between germline ends came to 13 bases.

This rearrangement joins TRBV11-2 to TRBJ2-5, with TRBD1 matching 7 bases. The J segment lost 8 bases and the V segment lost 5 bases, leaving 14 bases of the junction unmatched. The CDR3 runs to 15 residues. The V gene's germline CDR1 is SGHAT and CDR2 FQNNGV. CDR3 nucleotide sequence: TGTGCCAGCAGCCCCCAATCCGACAGGGTAGTAACCCAGTACTTC. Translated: CASSPQSDRVVTQYF.

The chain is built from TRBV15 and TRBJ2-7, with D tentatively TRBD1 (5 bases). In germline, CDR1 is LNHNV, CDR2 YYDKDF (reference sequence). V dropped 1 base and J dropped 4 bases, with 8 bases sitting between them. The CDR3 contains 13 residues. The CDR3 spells CATSRAGRYEQYF. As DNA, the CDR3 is TGTGCCACCAGCAGAGCAGGGCGGTACGAGCAGTACTTC.

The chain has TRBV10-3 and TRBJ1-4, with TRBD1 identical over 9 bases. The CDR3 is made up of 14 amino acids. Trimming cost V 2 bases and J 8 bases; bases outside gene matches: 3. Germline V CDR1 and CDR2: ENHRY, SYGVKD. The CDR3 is CAISEGTGSEKLFF. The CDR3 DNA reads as TGTGCCATCAGTGAGGGGACAGGGAGCGAAAAACTGTTTTTT.